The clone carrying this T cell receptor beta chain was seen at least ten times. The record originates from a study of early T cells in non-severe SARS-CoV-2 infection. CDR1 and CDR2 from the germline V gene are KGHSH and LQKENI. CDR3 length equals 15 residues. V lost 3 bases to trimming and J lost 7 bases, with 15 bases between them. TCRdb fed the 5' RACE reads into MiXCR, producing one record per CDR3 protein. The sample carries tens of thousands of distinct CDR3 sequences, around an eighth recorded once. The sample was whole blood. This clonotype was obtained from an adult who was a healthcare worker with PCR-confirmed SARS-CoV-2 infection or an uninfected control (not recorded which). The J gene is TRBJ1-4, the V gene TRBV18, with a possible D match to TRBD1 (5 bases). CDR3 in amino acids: CASSPVATVGEKLFF. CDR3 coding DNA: TGTGCCAGCTCACCTGTCGCGACAGTAGGTGAAAAACTGTTTTTT.